The present T cell receptor beta chain was sequenced within a study of control samples from healthy donors and cancer patients. This table comes from immunoSEQ multiplex PCR, and its TCRdb copy is limited to in-frame clones, with some not included. The sample lists 130,000 to 150,000 clones, around 90% occurring once. This CDR3 is built from 15 residues. Trimming stripped 2 bases from V and 3 bases from J, with 11 bases between. Germline CDR1 and CDR2: SGHTA and FQGNSA. The chain joins TRBV7-2 to TRBJ1-3; D uncertain. This receptor was taken from a man aged 25 to 40 in good health. Sequencing input: blood. CDR3 sequence: CASSLLDSLGNTIYF. CDR3 DNA sequence: TGTGCCAGCAGCTTATTGGATAGTCTTGGAAACACCATATATTTT.